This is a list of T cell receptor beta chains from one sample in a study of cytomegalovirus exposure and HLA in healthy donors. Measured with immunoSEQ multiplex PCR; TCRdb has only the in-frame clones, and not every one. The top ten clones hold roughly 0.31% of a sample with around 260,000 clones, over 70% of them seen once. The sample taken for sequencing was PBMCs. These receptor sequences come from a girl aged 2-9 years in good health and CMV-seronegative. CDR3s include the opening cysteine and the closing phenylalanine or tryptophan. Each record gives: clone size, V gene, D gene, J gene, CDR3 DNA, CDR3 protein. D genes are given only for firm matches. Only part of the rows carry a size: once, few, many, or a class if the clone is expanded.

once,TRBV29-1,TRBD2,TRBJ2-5,TGCAGCGTTGCCTTCTCCCGTACTAGCGGGGGACTCGTTGAGACCCAGTACTTC,CSVAFSRTSGGLVETQYF
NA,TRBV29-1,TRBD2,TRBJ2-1,TGCAGCGTTGCTAGCGGATACAATGAGCAGTTCTTC,CSVASGYNEQFF
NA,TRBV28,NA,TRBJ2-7,TGTGCCAGCAGTTTCCTAGTTTACGAGCAGTACTTC,CASSFLVYEQYF
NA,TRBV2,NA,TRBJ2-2,TGTGCCAGTATTTTCACCGGGGAGCTGTTTTTT,CASIFTGELFF
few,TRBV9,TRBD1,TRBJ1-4,TGTGCCAGCAGCCCCGGGACAGGAAATGAAAAACTGTTTTTT,CASSPGTGNEKLFF
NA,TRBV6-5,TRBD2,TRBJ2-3,TGTGCCAGCAGTTACGGAGCGGGGGTGTACTTTGATACGCAGTATTTT,CASSYGAGVYFDTQYF
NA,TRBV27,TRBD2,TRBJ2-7,TGTGCCAGCAGTTCCAGACCGGGACTAGCGGGAGACCCGTACTACGAGCAGTACTTC,CASSSRPGLAGDPYYEQYF
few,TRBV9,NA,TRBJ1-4,TGTGCCAGCAGCGGGCGGGGTTGGGAAGGAGAAAAACTGTTTTTT,CASSGRGWEGEKLFF
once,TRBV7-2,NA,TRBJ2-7,TGTGCCAGCAGCCCCAGCTCCTACGAGCAGTACTTC,CASSPSSYEQYF
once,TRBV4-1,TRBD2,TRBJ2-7,TGCGCCAGCAGCCAAGATATGCGGGAGAACTACGAGCAGTACTTC,CASSQDMRENYEQYF
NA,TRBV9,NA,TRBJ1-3,TGTGCCAGCAGCGAAAGGGGAGGTAGCTCTGGAAACACCATATATTTT,CASSERGGSSGNTIYF